The rows below give T cell receptor beta chains drawn from one sample of a study of beta chain features in type 1 diabetes. TCRdb keeps only in-frame clones here, not all; method: immunoSEQ multiplex PCR. The profile shows 850,000 to 900,000 clones, about a sixth of them singletons. Sequencing input: naive CD4+ T cells from blood. The receptors here all came from a woman aged 18-29 years in good health. Both conserved end residues are part of each CDR3. A D gene is named only where the DNA matches it firmly. A row's size may be missing; if present it is once, few, many or a size class.

D: NA
J: TRBJ1-5
V: TRBV7-2
length: 12
size: few
CDR3: CASSLRGQPQHF
DNA: TGTGCCAGCAGCTTGAGGGGTCAGCCCCAGCATTTT

D: NA
J: TRBJ2-2
V: TRBV29-1
length: 10
size: NA
CDR3: CSVWAGELFF
DNA: TGCAGCGTTTGGGCCGGGGAGCTGTTTTTT

D: NA
J: TRBJ2-5
V: TRBV7-2
length: 13
size: NA
CDR3: CASSLLGVETQYF
DNA: TGTGCCAGCAGCTTGTTAGGAGTGGAGACCCAGTACTTC

D: NA
J: TRBJ2-5
V: TRBV4-1
length: 16
size: few
CDR3: CASSHPGTRDGETQYF
DNA: TGCGCCAGCAGCCATCCCGGGACCAGAGACGGAGAGACCCAGTACTTC

D: TRBD1
J: TRBJ1-1
V: TRBV11-2
length: 16
size: NA
CDR3: CASSLVGQGIGTEAFF
DNA: TGTGCCAGCAGCTTAGTAGGACAGGGGATCGGGACTGAAGCTTTCTTT

D: NA
J: TRBJ2-3
V: TRBV2
length: 14
size: few
CDR3: CASSLAVSTDTQYF
DNA: TGTGCCAGCAGTTTAGCGGTTAGCACAGATACGCAGTATTTT

D: TRBD1
J: TRBJ1-4
V: TRBV29-1
length: 13
size: NA
CDR3: CSARTGVKEKLFF
DNA: TGCAGCGCCAGGACAGGGGTGAAGGAAAAACTGTTTTTT

D: TRBD1
J: TRBJ2-2
V: TRBV18
length: 17
size: NA
CDR3: CASSPGDRGTNTGELFF
DNA: TGTGCCAGCTCACCGGGGGACAGGGGCACGAACACCGGGGAGCTGTTTTTT

D: TRBD2
J: TRBJ2-7
V: TRBV9
length: 14
size: NA
CDR3: CASSVATSGYEQYF
DNA: TGTGCCAGCAGCGTAGCGACTAGCGGTTACGAGCAGTACTTC

D: NA
J: TRBJ1-5
V: TRBV27
length: 15
size: NA
CDR3: CASRREGTSNQPQHF
DNA: TGTGCCAGCAGACGTGAGGGGACTTCCAATCAGCCCCAGCATTTT

D: NA
J: TRBJ2-7
V: TRBV2
length: 11
size: NA
CDR3: CASTGGYEQYF
DNA: TGTGCCAGCACAGGGGGGTACGAGCAGTACTTC

D: NA
J: TRBJ2-6
V: TRBV5-1
length: 14
size: NA
CDR3: CASQWDAGANVLTF
DNA: TGCGCCAGCCAATGGGACGCTGGGGCCAACGTCCTGACTTTC

D: TRBD2
J: TRBJ2-2
V: TRBV13
length: 17
size: few
CDR3: CASSFATSGRYTGELFF
DNA: TGTGCCAGCAGCTTTGCGACTAGCGGGAGATACACCGGGGAGCTGTTTTTT

D: TRBD1
J: TRBJ1-2
V: TRBV7-2
length: 14
size: few
CDR3: CASSLGQGNYGYTF
DNA: TGTGCCAGCAGCTTAGGACAGGGTAACTATGGCTACACCTTC

D: NA
J: TRBJ1-2
V: TRBV15
length: 13
size: few
CDR3: CATSSEGTYGYTF
DNA: TGTGCCACCAGCAGTGAGGGGACATATGGCTACACCTTC

D: TRBD1
J: TRBJ2-3
V: TRBV18
length: 17
size: few
CDR3: CASSPFVPGTERDTQYF
DNA: TGTGCCAGCTCACCATTCGTCCCCGGGACAGAGCGCGATACGCAGTATTTT

D: TRBD2
J: TRBJ2-1
V: TRBV4-1
length: 16
size: few
CDR3: CASSQVGLAEGNEQFF
DNA: TGCGCCAGCAGCCAAGTCGGGCTAGCGGAGGGCAATGAGCAGTTCTTC

D: TRBD2
J: TRBJ2-1
V: TRBV15
length: 16
size: few
CDR3: CATRPLLAGVNNEQFF
DNA: TGTGCCACCAGGCCCCTTTTAGCGGGAGTGAACAATGAGCAGTTCTTC

D: TRBD1
J: TRBJ2-1
V: TRBV7-8
length: 17
size: few
CDR3: CASSFTGVPYSYNEQFF
DNA: TGTGCCAGCAGCTTCACAGGGGTCCCCTACTCCTACAATGAGCAGTTCTTC

D: TRBD2
J: TRBJ2-1
V: TRBV12-5
length: 16
size: few
CDR3: CASGFPSPGGRNEQFF
DNA: TGTGCTAGTGGTTTCCCCTCTCCGGGAGGGCGGAATGAGCAGTTCTTC

D: NA
J: TRBJ2-3
V: TRBV5-4
length: 17
size: NA
CDR3: CASSLVSQRIFTDTQYF
DNA: TGTGCCAGCAGCTTGGTTTCGCAGAGAATATTCACAGATACGCAGTATTTT

D: NA
J: TRBJ1-5
V: TRBV28
length: 14
size: NA
CDR3: CASSFLVNNQPQHF
DNA: TGTGCCAGCAGTTTCTTGGTTAACAATCAGCCCCAGCATTTT

D: TRBD1
J: TRBJ1-1
V: TRBV28
length: 13
size: few
CDR3: CASRSDRYTEAFF
DNA: TGTGCCAGCAGGTCGGACAGGTACACTGAAGCTTTCTTT

D: NA
J: TRBJ1-4
V: TRBV6-6
length: 15
size: few
CDR3: CASRDTGATNEKLFF
DNA: TGTGCCAGCAGGGACACAGGAGCAACTAATGAAAAACTGTTTTTT

D: NA
J: TRBJ1-2
V: TRBV9
length: 11
size: once
CDR3: CASSAGYGYTF
DNA: TGTGCCAGCAGCGCCGGGTACGGCTACACCTTC

D: NA
J: TRBJ1-1
V: TRBV5-1
length: 14
size: few
CDR3: CASSLDSRNTEAFF
DNA: TGCGCCAGCAGCTTGGATTCCAGGAACACTGAAGCTTTCTTT

D: NA
J: TRBJ1-3
V: TRBV14
length: 12
size: many
CDR3: CASIQGGNTIYF
DNA: TGTGCCAGCATCCAGGGGGGAAACACCATATATTTT

D: TRBD2
J: TRBJ2-5
V: TRBV27
length: 14
size: NA
CDR3: CASSLGRDGGSQYF
DNA: TGTGCCAGCAGTCTCGGACGTGACGGGGGGAGCCAGTACTTC

D: NA
J: TRBJ2-1
V: TRBV6-6
length: 12
size: few
CDR3: CASSYRDGEQFF
DNA: TGTGCCAGCAGTTACAGGGATGGTGAGCAGTTCTTC